One T cell receptor (beta chain) is described in this entry. Its cognate antigen is unknown. TCRdb itself ran the PCR reads through MiXCR, one entry per CDR3 protein. The top ten hold roughly 0.7% of the sample, which has fewer than 350,000 distinct CDR3 sequences, over 20% seen once. Sorting defined naive CD8 T cells as CD8+CD4-CCR7+CD45RA+. This sample was taken from a study of molecular identifiers for immune sequencing clone quantification. The germline V gene has CDR1 WNHNN and CDR2 SYGVQD (reference sequence). V gave up 3 bases and J gave up 6 bases, with 23 bases separating them. The CDR3 has 18 residues. General observations from the study: Detection of one spiked Jurkat cell's TCR RNA reportedly worked in about a million naive cells. Clones carrying above 20 RNA copies accounted for over 99% of effector molecules, under 1% in naive cells.

The gene calls are TRBV10-1 and TRBJ2-2; tentatively, D is TRBD2 (5 bases). Sequenced: naive CD8+ T cells from blood, with Jurkat cell RNA spiked in. The sample's subset: FACS-sorted CD8+CD4-CCR7+CD45RA+ naive T cells. The sequence derives from a human donor in good health. Some libraries in this study had Jurkat cell RNA spiked in. The DNA of the CDR3 is TGCGCCAGCAGTGACCCCGGGGTAGAGGGCGTTGTCCCCGGGGAGCTGTTTTTT. This translates into CASSDPGVEGVVPGELFF.